The 3 T cell receptor beta chains below all came from one sample that was sequenced in a study of blood T cell repertoires in COVID-19. Clones were read by immunoSEQ multiplex PCR, and TCRdb kept only the in-frame ones, dropping some. The sample carries about 110,000 clones, around 82% recorded once. Source material: peripheral blood. The receptor source for this set is a woman aged 55-69 years with acute or convalescent COVID-19.

As for this clone: Germline is not matched at one junction end, which may reflect a read error. The V gene is TRBV24-1, the J gene TRBJ1-2; D is uncertain. The CDR3 spans 11 residues. CDR1 KGHDR and CDR2 SFDVKD come from the germline V gene. The CDR3 here is CATSDEGLVFF. The CDR3 bases are TGTGCCACCAGTGACGAGGGTCTCGTCTTCTTC.

The chain links TRBV7-9 to TRBJ1-2, with D perhaps matching TRBD1 (6 bases). From germline, CDR1 is SEHNR and CDR2 FQNEAQ (reference sequence). Trimming shortened V by 4 bases and J by 0 bases, and 9 bases separated the two germline ends. The CDR3 contains 14 residues. CDR3 DNA: TGTGCCAGCAGCTCACGGACAGCTAACTATGGCTACACCTTC. Protein: CASSSRTANYGYTF.

This clone was detected a few times. This chain connects TRBV19 to TRBJ2-1, with D possibly being TRBD2 (7 bases). V dropped 3 bases and J dropped 7 bases, with 16 bases sitting between them. The CDR3 is 15 residues long. Germline CDR1 LNHDA, CDR2 SQIVND (reference sequence). CDR3 residues: CASSMRGGGRNEQFF. CDR3 nucleotides: TGTGCCAGTAGTATGCGGGGCGGGGGCAGGAATGAGCAGTTCTTC.